Sequencing of this T cell receptor (beta chain) was carried out in a study of T cells in localized non-small cell lung cancer. TCRdb's table, derived via immunoSEQ multiplex PCR, lists solely in-frame clones and lacks some. The sample lists fewer than 15,000 clones; 28% were seen once. Study results and caveats: Adjacent uninvolved lung tissue had the highest T cell clonality, exceeding tumor. Heterogeneity stays possible, as sequencing covered only one tumor region.

The table lists this clone with a few counts. The antigen remains undetermined. The V end was cut by 10 bases, the J end by 5 bases, with 15 bases between. This CDR3 region has 12 residues. Germline lookup yields CDR1 LNHDA and CDR2 SQIVND (reference sequence). This TCR derives from a female donor of 60 years or more with stage I lung adenocarcinoma. J is TRBJ2-7 and V is TRBV19; D unresolved. The material was lung tumor tissue, obtained before any cancer treatment. The CDR3 nucleotides are TGTGCCACGGGTAGGTTTTCGGACGAGCAGTACTTC. It specifies CATGRFSDEQYF.